This TCR beta chain was recovered during a study of OX40 agonist ivuxolimab in advanced cancers. Study overall: Therapy given before enrollment (anti-PD-1, anti-PD-L1 or anti-CTLA-4) was allowed, and 40% to 45% had some.

Details on this clone: Antigen: not known.

The repertoire was sequenced with immunoSEQ multiplex PCR; TCRdb's copy has only in-frame clones and lacks some. The table shows more than 65,000 clones, with about nine tenths occurring only once. A history of autoimmune disease or systemic immunosuppression excluded patients. Findings and limits, study-wide: The study found that CD8+ T cells averaged more expanded clones than CD4+.

The CDR3 loop spans 15 amino acids. Deletions cut 5 bases from V and 0 bases from J, with 11 bases between. CDR1 and CDR2 from the germline V gene are SNHLY and FYNNEI. The rearrangement joins TRBV2 to TRBJ1-5, with D hard to call. Sequenced here: CD4+ or CD8+ T cells sorted from blood, sampled in a trial of the OX40 agonist ivuxolimab. This TCR derives from an adult with an advanced solid tumor such as melanoma, head and neck, liver or kidney cancer. CDR3 nucleotides: TGTGCCAGCAGTTATGAAGGCCTTAGCAATCAGCCCCAGCATTTT. Protein product: CASSYEGLSNQPQHF.